Each of the 20 T cell receptor beta chains below was sequenced from the same sample in a study of tumor-infiltrating lymphocytes in primary liver carcinoma. Blood RNA originated from unsorted whole blood, with germline DNA additionally extracted. Total RNA (roughly 0.45 ug) served as template for TCR beta cDNA synthesis primed by a constant-region primer. Three nested multiplex PCR rounds, a slightly modified ARM-PCR method, built the TCR beta libraries. Two initial PCR rounds of about 10 cycles each paired TRBV1-TRBV30 forward primers with a C-beta reverse primer. TCRdb analysed the multiplex PCR reads with MiXCR anew, one entry per CDR3 protein. The sample holds approximately 340,000 distinct CDR3 sequences, 65% seen once. The material sequenced was peripheral blood. The receptors were gathered from a man in his forties with primary liver carcinoma and hepatitis B virus infection.

In the case of this clonotype: The CDR3 does not end in the conserved phenylalanine or tryptophan, so this is likely a read error. The chain is built from TRBV11-2 and TRBJ2-3; D not resolved. Germline CDR1 SGHAT, CDR2 FQNNGV. This CDR3 is 15 amino acids long. CDR3 amino acids: CASSLIVGATDTQYS. The CDR3 DNA is TGTGCCAGCAGCTTAATAGTCGGAGCCACAGATACACAGTATTCT.

The chain carries TRBV6-6 and TRBJ2-2, with 14 bases that match TRBD2. The germline CDR1 and CDR2 sequences are MNHNY and SVGAGI (reference sequence). The CDR3 extends over 16 amino acids. V was pared by 8 bases and J by 4 bases, with 6 bases of the junction left unmatched. The CDR3 region is CASGGTSGSSTGELFF. The CDR3 DNA is TGTGCCAGCGGGGGGACTAGCGGGAGTTCCACCGGGGAGCTGTTTTTT.

This clonotype was observed a handful of times. The chain combines TRBV19 with TRBJ2-2; no clear D. This CDR3 region has 12 residues. Deletions cut 6 bases from V and 8 bases from J, with 10 bases between. CDR1 and CDR2 (germline): LNHDA, SQIVND (reference sequence). The CDR3 loop reads CASSGHPGELFF. In DNA form, the CDR3 reads TGTGCCAGTAGCGGGCATCCTGGGGAGCTGTTTTTT.

A remark on this clonotype: A junction boundary mismatches the germline segment, possibly from a read error. The chain joins TRBV11-2 to TRBJ2-7; TRBD1 matches at 9 bases. Germline CDR1 and CDR2: SGHAT and FQNNGV. The CDR3 is made up of 16 amino acids. CDR3 nucleotides: TGTGCCAGCAGAGCCCGACTGGGACAGGGTTCCTATGAGCAGTACTTC. Amino acid sequence: CASRARLGQGSYEQYF.

This clonotype has only a few counts. A read error is possible here, since a much larger clone lies one base away. The chain has TRBV6-1 and TRBJ2-7; D not certain. Germline CDR1 is MNHNS and CDR2 is SASEGT. The CDR3 has 11 residues. DNA of the CDR3: TGTGCCGGCAGTGAACCGAGGGAGCAGTACTTC. Translation: CAGSEPREQYF.

The chain uses TRBV6-6 and TRBJ2-7; D is unclear. V was cut by 8 bases and J by 3 bases, with 17 bases left in between. The germline V gene encodes CDR1 MNHNY and CDR2 SVGAGI (reference sequence). This CDR3 is 14 amino acids long. The CDR3 sequence is CASGPLGFSYEQYF. DNA for the CDR3: TGTGCCAGCGGTCCATTAGGATTTAGCTACGAGCAGTACTTC.

This clonotype has a handful of counts. This chain links TRBV6-1 with TRBJ2-5; 7 bases map to TRBD1. CDR3 size: 13 residues. The germline gives CDR1 MNHNS, CDR2 SASEGT. V was pared by 7 bases and J by 7 bases, with 9 bases of the junction left unmatched. CDR3 DNA sequence: TGTGCCAGCAATCGGGACAGCGAGGGGACCCAGTACTTC. It codes for CASNRDSEGTQYF.

The table lists this clonotype with many counts. J is TRBJ2-7 and V is TRBV12-3 or TRBV12-4; tentatively, D is TRBD1 or TRBD2 (5 bases each). This CDR3 region has 13 residues. V lost 5 bases and J lost 6, with 14 bases in between. CDR3 in amino acids: CASSPGPLGEQYF. CDR3 DNA sequence: TGTGCCAGCAGTCCGGGGCCATTGGGCGAGCAGTACTTC.

The J gene is TRBJ1-5, the V gene TRBV5-1; 7 bases are a match to TRBD1. The CDR3 runs to 13 residues. V lost 2 bases to trimming and J lost 11 bases; unmatched junction nucleotides: 7. The germline CDR1 and CDR2 sequences are SGHRS and YFSETQ. The DNA for the CDR3 is TGCGCCAGCAGCTTCACAGGGGCTGGGGCCCAGCATTTT. This sequence encodes CASSFTGAGAQHF.

Concerning this clonotype itself: The conserved closing phenylalanine or tryptophan is absent in this CDR3, likely reflecting a read error. The DNA is left out, because the CDR3 cannot be placed on it with certainty; the CDR3 is given as TCRdb lists it. The chain recombines TRBV5-5 with TRBJ1-3. The germline gives CDR1 SGHKS, CDR2 YYEKEE (reference sequence). The CDR3 spans 19 amino acids, including both terminal residues. The CDR3 loop is CASSSTPRDSRFAGNTLYL.

For this clonotype: A much larger clonotype is one base distant, so this may be a read error. V and J are TRBV6-2 or TRBV6-3 and TRBJ2-6; D unresolved. The CDR3 has 15 residues. Trimming pared 7 bases from V and 6 bases from J, leaving 16 bases between. Per the germline V gene, CDR1 is MNHEY and CDR2 is SVGEGT. The CDR3 sequence is CASNLAVPVANVLTF. Here the CDR3 DNA reads TGTGCCAGCAATCTGGCAGTTCCCGTGGCCAACGTCCTGACTTTC.

As for this clonotype: A junction end diverges from the germline sequence, so it may reflect a read error. The chain combines TRBV13 with TRBJ2-7, with 8 bases identical to TRBD2. The CDR3 is made up of 13 amino acids. The germline CDR1 and CDR2 sequences are PRHDT and FYEKMQ (reference sequence). The DNA for the CDR3 is TGTGCCAGCAGCTTTAGCGGGGCCTACAAGCAGTACTTC. This codes for CASSFSGAYKQYF. Based on the CDR3 plus reference TRBV13 and TRBJ2-7, the full variable domain is AAGVIQSPRHLIKEKRETATLKCYPIPRHDTVYWYQQGPGQDPQFLISFYEKMQSDKGSIPDRFSAQQFSDYHSELNMSSLELGDSALYFCASSFSGAYKQYFGPGTRLTVT.

With respect to this clonotype: This CDR3 is missing its conserved last phenylalanine or tryptophan, likely due to a read error. CDR3 nucleotide sequence: TGTGCCAACAGCCAAGATCGGAGGGTCCGATTCGGTGAGCAGTTCTAC. Its protein product is CANSQDRRVRFGEQFY. The chain employs TRBV4-2 and TRBJ2-1; possibly TRBD2 for D (6 bases). Germline CDR1 LGHNA, CDR2 YNFKEQ. CDR3 length: 16 residues.

The V call is TRBV6-1, the J call TRBJ1-1; D not resolved. Germline V gene sequence: CDR1 MNHNS, CDR2 SASEGT. V was trimmed by 6 bases and J by 5 bases, leaving 13 bases between them. The CDR3 spans 13 residues. CDR3 coding DNA: TGTGCCAGCAGAGAACCGGTGGGGACTGAAGCTTTCTTT. It translates to CASREPVGTEAFF.

Of note for this clonotype: The CDR3 end shows no conserved phenylalanine or tryptophan, and so a read error is likely. This sequence joins TRBV11-3 and TRBJ2-1; D uncertain. This CDR3 comprises 13 residues. Germline CDR1 SGHNT, CDR2 YENEEA. CDR3 region: CAISLESGAEQFI. The CDR3 DNA reads TGTGCCATCAGCTTAGAGTCGGGCGCTGAGCAGTTCATC.

The rearrangement links TRBV11-2 to TRBJ2-1; unclear D gene. CDR1 is SGHAT, CDR2 FQNNGV, per germline. The CDR3 has 15 residues. V dropped 6 bases and J dropped 6 bases, with 18 bases sitting between them. As DNA, the CDR3 is TGTGCCAGCAGTCCAGGTGGGGAAGCCGGCAATGAGCAGTTCTTC. Translating it yields CASSPGGEAGNEQFF.

A single count supports this clonotype. This clone may be a read error of a much larger clone one base away. This chain links TRBV12-3 or TRBV12-4 with TRBJ2-5, with 7 bases aligning to TRBD2. This CDR3 has 15 amino acids. Trimming took 3 bases from V and 7 from J; bases not matched to a gene: 11. In DNA, the CDR3 is TGTGCCAGCAGTTTGGAGGGCGGGAGTCCCGGGACCCAGTACTTC. Its translation is CASSLEGGSPGTQYF.

V is TRBV6-6 and J is TRBJ2-5; D is uncertain. The CDR3 spans 11 residues. V was pared by 8 bases and J by 9 bases, with 13 bases between. Germline-derived CDR1 and CDR2 are MNHNY and SVGAGI (reference sequence). CDR3 DNA: TGTGCCAGCGGTCAGACTCAGTCCCAGTACTTC. It encodes CASGQTQSQYF.

J is TRBJ2-7 and V is TRBV11-2; 9 positions match TRBD2. Trimming removed 5 bases from V and 0 bases from J; junction bases left unmatched: 14. CDR1 is SGHAT and CDR2 is FQNNGV in the germline V gene. The CDR3 consists of 18 residues. CDR3 nucleotide sequence: TGTGCCAGCAGCGTAGCGGGAGCCTCTTCTCAGAGCTCCTACGAGCAGTACTTC. Protein sequence: CASSVAGASSQSSYEQYF.

Of note for this clonotype: A read error may account for a junction end that differs from germline. This chain uses TRBV11-2 with TRBJ2-1, with D perhaps TRBD1 (5 bases). CDR1 is SGHAT, CDR2 FQNNGV, per germline. The CDR3 is 16 amino acids. CDR3 bases: TGTGCCAACAGCTTAGGGGCAGAACTCGTAGGTACTGAGCAGTTCTTC. Residues: CANSLGAELVGTEQFF.